These 10 T cell receptor beta chains were all obtained from the same sample, sequenced in a study of CD8+CD57+ T cells in acquired aplastic anemia. According to the study, genomic DNA was the template for TCR beta VDJ and CDR3 profiling. One entry per CDR3 protein, called by TCRdb with MiXCR from the reads. The table lists about 200,000 distinct CDR3 sequences, about half of them singletons. CD8+CD57+ cell expansion had been shown by flow cytometry in patients chosen for sequencing. Source material: sorted CD4+, CD8+, or CD8+CD57+ T cells (not recorded which) from PBMCs. The source is a human donor with aplastic anemia.

This sequence joins TRBV7-9 and TRBJ1-3; tentative D call: TRBD1 (5 bases). V lost 4 bases and J lost 0, with 10 bases in between. This CDR3 region has 15 residues. Per the germline V gene, CDR1 is SEHNR and CDR2 is FQNEAQ (reference sequence). The CDR3 nucleotides are TGTGCCAGCAGCTACGCAGGGTACTCTGGAAACACCATATATTTT. Translating gives CASSYAGYSGNTIYF.

The V and J genes are TRBV12-3 or TRBV12-4 and TRBJ1-5; 7 nucleotides align to TRBD1. V trimming: 5 bases; J trimming: 3 bases; junction bases outside the gene matches: 7. CDR3 length equals 15 residues. In nucleotides, the CDR3 is TGTGCCAGCAGTGATGGCAGGGGGGACAATCAGCCCCAGCATTTT. This codes for CASSDGRGDNQPQHF.

Many counts were recorded for this clonotype. The genes are TRBV11-3 and TRBJ2-3, with D uncertain. Trimming stripped 1 base from V and 0 bases from J, with 8 bases between. The CDR3 runs 15 residues. CDR1 and CDR2 from the germline V gene are SGHNT and YENEEA. CDR3 bases: TGTGCCAGCAGCTTAGGGAGCGATAGCACAGATACGCAGTATTTT. Its protein is CASSLGSDSTDTQYF.

This clonotype was detected ten times or more. The genes are TRBV6-6 and TRBJ1-1, with D unclear. This CDR3 is 15 amino acids long. Trimming took off 2 bases at V and 2 bases at J, with 12 bases between the two ends. Germline V CDR1 and CDR2: MNHNY, SVGAGI (reference sequence). The CDR3 DNA sequence: TGTGCCAGCAGTTACCTCAACTCCGTCAACACTGAAGCTTTCTTT. It translates to CASSYLNSVNTEAFF.

This clonotype showed up many times. V gene TRBV11-1 combines with J gene TRBJ2-7; D uncertain. Trimming stripped 4 bases from V and 4 bases from J, with 26 bases between. From germline, CDR1 is SGHAT and CDR2 FQDESV (reference sequence). The CDR3 runs 18 residues. Written as DNA, the CDR3 is TGTGCCAGCAGCTCGTCCATCCAGGACGCCAGGTTCGAATACGAGCAGTACTTC. Protein: CASSSSIQDARFEYEQYF.

The genes are TRBV6-1 and TRBJ2-1; possibly TRBD1 or TRBD2 for D (5 bases each). The CDR3 loop spans 16 amino acids. CDR1 is MNHNS, CDR2 SASEGT, per germline. Trimming removed 6 bases at V and 2 bases at J, with 17 bases between. CDR3 sequence reads: CASRGERRPPYNEQFF. The CDR3 DNA follows: TGTGCCAGCAGGGGGGAGAGGCGGCCCCCCTACAATGAGCAGTTCTTC.

This clonotype appeared a few times. The chain joins TRBV30 to TRBJ1-5, with D tentatively TRBD1 (5 bases). Germline V gives CDR1 GTSNPN, CDR2 SVGIG (reference sequence). CDR3 size: 13 residues. V was trimmed by 3 bases and J by 5 bases, leaving 11 bases between them. This chain's CDR3 is CAWSPGWDQPQHF. DNA for the CDR3: TGTGCCTGGAGCCCAGGGTGGGATCAGCCCCAGCATTTT.

This clonotype has only a few counts. A much bigger clone sits one base away, suggesting this may be a read error. This chain connects TRBV19 to TRBJ1-5; D not resolved. Germline V lookup: CDR1 LNHDA, CDR2 SQIVND (reference sequence). This CDR3 has 14 residues. With 6 bases removed from V and 9 bases from J, the gap between germline ends came to 18 bases. The CDR3: CASRGTGSLGPQHF. The CDR3 nucleotides are TGTGCCAGTAGGGGCACCGGGTCTCTTGGGCCCCAGCATTTT.

This clonotype was detected ten times or more. This chain links TRBV20-1 with TRBJ1-5; no reliable D call. The CDR3 extends over 13 amino acids. V dropped 8 bases and J dropped 0 bases, with 11 bases sitting between them. CDR1 and CDR2 (germline): DFQATT, SNEGSKA (reference sequence). CDR3 loop: CSFQENSNQPQHF. The CDR3, as DNA: TGCAGTTTTCAAGAGAATAGCAATCAGCCCCAGCATTTT.

This clonotype was observed a few times. Written as DNA, the CDR3 is TGTGCCAGTAGTATACGTGAGGTTTTGAATTCACCCCTCCACTTT. As protein: CASSIREVLNSPLHF. The rearrangement links TRBV19 to TRBJ1-6; D is uncertain. The V end lost 2 bases, the J end lost 7 bases, and 12 bases lay between the germline ends. The CDR3 runs 15 residues. Germline loops: CDR1 LNHDA, CDR2 SQIVND (reference sequence).